The clone carrying this T cell receptor beta chain has a handful of counts. The record originates from a study of human T cells and chemical hapten exposure. Original processing methods: Sample-level TCR yields exhibited a median of approximately 89,000, with a range of about 20,000 to 700,000. TCRdb called the RACE reads again in MiXCR, with one record for every CDR3 protein. These V and J calls originate from TCRdb's pipeline instead of the authors' own analysis. The data show some 96,000 distinct CDR3 sequences, roughly 27% seen once. Time point denoted: patch test 3, about 24 weeks after DPC sensitization. Specified treatment: therapeutic diphenylcyclopropenone sensitization with weekly scalp DPC. Trimming cost V 5 bases and J 5 bases; bases outside gene matches: 2. In germline, CDR1 is SGHTA, CDR2 FQGNSA. The CDR3 runs 12 residues.

The sequence derives from a man in his forties with alopecia areata. Some clones in this sample may be carry-over from other donors' samples. This specimen consisted of whole blood, obtained in connection with sensitization to the hapten diphenylcyclopropenone (DPC). The chain couples TRBV7-2 to TRBJ2-5; 7 bases are shared with TRBD2. The CDR3 coding sequence is TGTGCCAGCAGCCGGGGGGTGGAGACCCAGTACTTC. Protein product: CASSRGVETQYF.